This T cell receptor (beta chain) emerged from a study of control samples from healthy donors and cancer patients. The table came from immunoSEQ multiplex PCR; TCRdb's copy has only in-frame clones and leaves some out. Of about 65,000 clones in the sample, about nine tenths were seen once. Losses at the gene ends were 1 base for V and 5 bases for J; bases not matched to a gene: 5. The CDR3 runs 16 residues. Germline CDR1 reads SEHNR; CDR2 reads FQNEAQ (reference sequence). This chain uses TRBV7-9 with TRBJ2-3, with 11 bases aligning to TRBD2. This TCR was recovered from a woman in her 50s with colorectal cancer. The sequencing sample was made of PBMCs. In DNA form, the CDR3 reads TGTGCCAGCAGCTTAGTAGCGGGGGGGCCGGGAGATACGCAGTATTTT. Amino acid sequence: CASSLVAGGPGDTQYF.